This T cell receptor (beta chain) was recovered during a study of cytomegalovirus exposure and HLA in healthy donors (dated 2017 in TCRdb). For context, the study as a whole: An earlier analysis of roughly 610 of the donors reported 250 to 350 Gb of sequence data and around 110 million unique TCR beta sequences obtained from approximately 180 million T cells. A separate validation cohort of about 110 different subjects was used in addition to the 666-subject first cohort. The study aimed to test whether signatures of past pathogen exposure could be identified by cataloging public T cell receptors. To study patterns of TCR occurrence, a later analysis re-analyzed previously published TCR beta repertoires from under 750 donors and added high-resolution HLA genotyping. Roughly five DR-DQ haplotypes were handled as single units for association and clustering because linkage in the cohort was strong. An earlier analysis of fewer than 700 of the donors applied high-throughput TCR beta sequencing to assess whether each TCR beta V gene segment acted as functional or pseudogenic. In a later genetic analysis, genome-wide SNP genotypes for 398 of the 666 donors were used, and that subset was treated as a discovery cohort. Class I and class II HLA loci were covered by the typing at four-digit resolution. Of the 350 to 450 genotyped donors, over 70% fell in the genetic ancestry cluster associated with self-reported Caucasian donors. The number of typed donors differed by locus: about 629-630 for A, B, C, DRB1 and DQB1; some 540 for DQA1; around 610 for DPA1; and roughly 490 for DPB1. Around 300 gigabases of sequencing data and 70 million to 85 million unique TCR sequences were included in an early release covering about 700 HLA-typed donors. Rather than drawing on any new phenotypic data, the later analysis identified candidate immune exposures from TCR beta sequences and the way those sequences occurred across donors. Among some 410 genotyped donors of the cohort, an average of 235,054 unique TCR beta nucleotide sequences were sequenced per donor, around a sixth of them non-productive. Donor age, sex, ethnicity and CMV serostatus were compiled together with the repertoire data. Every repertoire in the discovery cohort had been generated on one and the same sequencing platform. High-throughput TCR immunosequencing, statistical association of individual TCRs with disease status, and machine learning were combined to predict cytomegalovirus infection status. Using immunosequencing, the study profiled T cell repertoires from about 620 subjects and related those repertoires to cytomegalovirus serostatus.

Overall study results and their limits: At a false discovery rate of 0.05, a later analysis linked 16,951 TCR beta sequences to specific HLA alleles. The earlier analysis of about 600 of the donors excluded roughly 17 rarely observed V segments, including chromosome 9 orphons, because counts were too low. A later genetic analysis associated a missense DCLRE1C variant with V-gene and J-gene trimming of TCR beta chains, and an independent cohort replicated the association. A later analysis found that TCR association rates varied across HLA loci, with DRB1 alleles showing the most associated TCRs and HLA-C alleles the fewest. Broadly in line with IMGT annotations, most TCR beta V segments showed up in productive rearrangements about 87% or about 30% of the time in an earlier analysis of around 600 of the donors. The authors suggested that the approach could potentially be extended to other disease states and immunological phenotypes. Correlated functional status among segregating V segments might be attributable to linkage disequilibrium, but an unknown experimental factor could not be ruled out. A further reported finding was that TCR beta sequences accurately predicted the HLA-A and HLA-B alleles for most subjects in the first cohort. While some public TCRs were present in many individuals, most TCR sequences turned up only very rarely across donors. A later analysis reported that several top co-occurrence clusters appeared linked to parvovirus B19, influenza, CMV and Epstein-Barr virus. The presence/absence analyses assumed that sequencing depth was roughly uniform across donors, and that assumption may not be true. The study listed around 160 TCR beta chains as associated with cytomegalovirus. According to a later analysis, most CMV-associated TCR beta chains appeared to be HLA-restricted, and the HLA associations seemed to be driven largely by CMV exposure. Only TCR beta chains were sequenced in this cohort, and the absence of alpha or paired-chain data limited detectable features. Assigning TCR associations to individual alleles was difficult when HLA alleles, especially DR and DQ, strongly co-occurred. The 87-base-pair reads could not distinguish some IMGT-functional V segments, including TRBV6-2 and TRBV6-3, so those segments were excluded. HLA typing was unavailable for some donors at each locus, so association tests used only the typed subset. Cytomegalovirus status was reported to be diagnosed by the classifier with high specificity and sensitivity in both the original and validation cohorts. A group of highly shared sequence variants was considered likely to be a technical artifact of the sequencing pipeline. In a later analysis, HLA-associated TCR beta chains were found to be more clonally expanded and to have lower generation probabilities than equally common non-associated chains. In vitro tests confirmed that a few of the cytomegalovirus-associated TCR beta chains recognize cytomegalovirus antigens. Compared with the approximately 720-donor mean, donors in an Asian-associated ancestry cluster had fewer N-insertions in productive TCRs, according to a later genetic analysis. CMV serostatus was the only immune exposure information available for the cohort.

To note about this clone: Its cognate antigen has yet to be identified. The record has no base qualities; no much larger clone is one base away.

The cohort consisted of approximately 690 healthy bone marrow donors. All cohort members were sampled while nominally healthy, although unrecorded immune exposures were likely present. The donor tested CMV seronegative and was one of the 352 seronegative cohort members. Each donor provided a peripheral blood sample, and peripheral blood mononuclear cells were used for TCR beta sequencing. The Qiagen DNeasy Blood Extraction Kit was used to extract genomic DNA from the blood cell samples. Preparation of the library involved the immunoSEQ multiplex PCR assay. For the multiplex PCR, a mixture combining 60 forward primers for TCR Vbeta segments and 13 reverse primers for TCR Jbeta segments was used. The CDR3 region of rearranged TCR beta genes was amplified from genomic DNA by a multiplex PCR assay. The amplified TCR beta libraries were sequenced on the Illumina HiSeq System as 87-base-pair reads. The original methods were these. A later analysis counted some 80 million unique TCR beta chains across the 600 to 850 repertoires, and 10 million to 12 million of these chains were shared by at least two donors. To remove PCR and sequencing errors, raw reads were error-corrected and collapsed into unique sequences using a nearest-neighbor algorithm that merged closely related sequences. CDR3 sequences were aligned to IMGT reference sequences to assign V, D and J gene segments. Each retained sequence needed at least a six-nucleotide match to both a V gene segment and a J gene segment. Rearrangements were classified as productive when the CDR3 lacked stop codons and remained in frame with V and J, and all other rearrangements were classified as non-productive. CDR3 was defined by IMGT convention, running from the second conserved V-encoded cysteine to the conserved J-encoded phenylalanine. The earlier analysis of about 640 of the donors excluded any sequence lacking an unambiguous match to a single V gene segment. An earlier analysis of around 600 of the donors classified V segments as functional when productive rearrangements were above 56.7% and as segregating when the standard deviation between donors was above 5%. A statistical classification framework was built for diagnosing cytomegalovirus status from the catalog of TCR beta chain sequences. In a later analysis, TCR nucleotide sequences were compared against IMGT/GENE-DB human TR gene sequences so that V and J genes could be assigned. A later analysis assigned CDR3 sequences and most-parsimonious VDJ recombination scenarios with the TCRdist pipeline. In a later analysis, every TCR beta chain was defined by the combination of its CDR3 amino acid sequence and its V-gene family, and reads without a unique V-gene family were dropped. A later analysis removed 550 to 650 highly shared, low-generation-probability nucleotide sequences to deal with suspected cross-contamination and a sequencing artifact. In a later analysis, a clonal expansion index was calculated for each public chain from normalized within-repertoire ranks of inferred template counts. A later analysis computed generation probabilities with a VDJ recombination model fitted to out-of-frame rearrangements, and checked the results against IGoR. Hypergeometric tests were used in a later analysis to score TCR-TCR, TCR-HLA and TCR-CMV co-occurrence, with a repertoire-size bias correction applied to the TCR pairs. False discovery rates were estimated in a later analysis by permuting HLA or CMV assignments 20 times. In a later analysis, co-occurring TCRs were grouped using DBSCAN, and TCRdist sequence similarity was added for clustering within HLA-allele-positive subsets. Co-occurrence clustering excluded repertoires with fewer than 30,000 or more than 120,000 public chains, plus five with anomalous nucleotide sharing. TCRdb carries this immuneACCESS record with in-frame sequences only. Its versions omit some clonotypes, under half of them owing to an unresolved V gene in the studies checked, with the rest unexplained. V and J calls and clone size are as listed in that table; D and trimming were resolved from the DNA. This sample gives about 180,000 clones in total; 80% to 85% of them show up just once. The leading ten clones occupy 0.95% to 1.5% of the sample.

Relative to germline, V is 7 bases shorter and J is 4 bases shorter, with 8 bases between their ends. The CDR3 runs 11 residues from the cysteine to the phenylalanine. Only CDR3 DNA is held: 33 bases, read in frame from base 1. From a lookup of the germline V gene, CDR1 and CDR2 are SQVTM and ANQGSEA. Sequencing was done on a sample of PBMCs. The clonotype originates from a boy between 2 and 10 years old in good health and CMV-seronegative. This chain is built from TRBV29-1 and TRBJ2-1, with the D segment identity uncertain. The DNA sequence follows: TGCAGCGCCGTCGGTTACAATGAGCAGTTCTTC. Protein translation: CSAVGYNEQFF.